The next 28 T cell receptor beta chains were all read from a single sample in a study of cytomegalovirus exposure and HLA in healthy donors. Libraries were prepared by immunoSEQ multiplex PCR; TCRdb keeps only in-frame clonotypes and omits some of them. This table holds some 250,000 clones, about nine tenths found once. The sequencing sample was made of PBMCs. These receptors all come from a woman aged 30 to 39 in good health and CMV-seronegative.

The chain joins TRBV5-4 to TRBJ1-2; 8 nucleotides match TRBD1. The CDR3 is 13 amino acids. J gave up 7 bases and V 5 bases, and 7 bases lay outside the gene matches. CDR1 is SGHNT, CDR2 YYREEE, per germline (reference sequence). The CDR3 is CASRLAGGPGYTF. CDR3 coding DNA: TGTGCCAGCAGGCTTGCAGGGGGCCCTGGCTACACCTTC.

The chain employs TRBV6-1 and TRBJ2-7, with 7 bases fitting TRBD1. Germline CDR1 MNHNS, CDR2 SASEGT. The CDR3 runs to 15 residues. V dropped 2 bases and J dropped 3; count of bases not matched to a gene: 7. The CDR3 protein is CASSEYTPGGYEQYF. For the CDR3, the DNA is TGTGCCAGCAGTGAATACACACCAGGGGGCTACGAGCAGTACTTC.

CDR3 sequence (DNA): TGTGCTAGTGGTTTGGGACTAGCGGCCCCCTACAATGAGCAGTTCTTC. Its protein is CASGLGLAAPYNEQFF. V usage is TRBV12-5 and J usage is TRBJ2-1, with 9 bases aligning to TRBD2. Trimming at V came to 1 base and at J to 2 bases, leaving 3 bases not matched to a gene. This CDR3 has 16 residues. Germline CDR1 LGHNT, CDR2 FRNRAP.

This sequence joins TRBV2 and TRBJ1-5; 7 bases fit TRBD1. The junction had 9 bases not matched to a gene; V was cut back by 6 bases and J by 4 bases. CDR1 and CDR2 from the germline V gene are SNHLY and FYNNEI. The CDR3 has 15 amino acids. DNA for the CDR3: TGTGCCAGCAGACCTCGGACAGGAGGGAATCAGCCCCAGCATTTT. It is translated as CASRPRTGGNQPQHF.

This clone showed up just a few times. For the CDR3, the DNA is TGTGCCAGCAGTTCCTCTGGACAGGGGTACGAGCAGTACTTC. It specifies CASSSSGQGYEQYF. V and J are TRBV6-5 and TRBJ2-7; TRBD1 agrees at 9 bases. From germline, CDR1 is MNHEY and CDR2 SVGAGI. The CDR3 runs to 14 residues. Unmatched junction bases numbered 5, after V lost 4 bases and J lost 4 bases.

This clone was seen once. V is TRBV7-6 and J is TRBJ2-7; 9 bases fit TRBD1. The CDR3 extends over 14 amino acids. CDR1 is SGHVS, CDR2 FNYEAQ, per germline. Losses at the gene ends were 4 bases for V and 10 bases for J; bases not matched to a gene: 11. In nucleotides, the CDR3 is TGTGCCAGCAGCTCTCAAGCCGGGACAGGGAATCAGTACTTC. As protein: CASSSQAGTGNQYF.

V gene TRBV19 combines with J gene TRBJ2-7; 7 nucleotides align to TRBD2. Germline V gene sequence: CDR1 LNHDA, CDR2 SQIVND (reference sequence). This CDR3 is 15 amino acids long. Germline trimming cut 5 bases from V and 0 bases from J; bases unmatched to any gene: 7. The CDR3 DNA follows: TGTGCCAGTAGTGTCAGGGAGGGGAGCTCCTACGAGCAGTACTTC. It translates to CASSVREGSSYEQYF.

V usage is TRBV28 and J usage is TRBJ2-3; TRBD1 matches at 8 bases. CDR1 is MDHEN, CDR2 SYDVKM, per germline. The junction had 5 bases not matched to a gene; V was cut back by 3 bases and J by 0 bases. This CDR3 has 16 amino acids. CDR3 in amino acids: CASSFHRGSSTDTQYF. Written as DNA, the CDR3 is TGTGCCAGCAGTTTTCACAGGGGGTCCAGCACAGATACGCAGTATTTT.

V gene TRBV14 combines with J gene TRBJ2-4; TRBD2 matches at 7 bases. The CDR3 loop spans 18 amino acids. V gave up 0 bases and J gave up 0 bases; unmatched junction bases: 8. CDR1 is SGHDN and CDR2 is FVKESK in the germline V gene. The CDR3 nucleotides are TGTGCCAGCAGCCAAGACGGTTGGGGAGGGTTAGCCAAAAACATTCAGTACTTC. As protein: CASSQDGWGGLAKNIQYF.

V is TRBV7-2 and J is TRBJ2-7; 9 nucleotides match TRBD1. The CDR3 covers 16 residues. V lost 1 base, J lost 3 bases, and 7 bases stayed unmatched. Germline V lookup: CDR1 SGHTA, CDR2 FQGNSA. The CDR3 DNA is TGTGCCAGCAGCTTAGACCGGACAGGGGTAATCTACGAGCAGTACTTC. Translating it yields CASSLDRTGVIYEQYF.

The gene calls are TRBV7-9 and TRBJ1-2; 8 bases align to TRBD1. With V trimmed by 3 bases and J by 6 bases, 3 bases remained unmatched. The CDR3 sequence is 13 residues long. CDR1 SEHNR and CDR2 FQNEAQ come from the germline V gene (reference sequence). The CDR3 protein is CASSLTGDHGYTF. CDR3 nucleotides: TGTGCCAGCAGCTTGACAGGGGACCATGGCTACACCTTC.

The chain is built from TRBV6-5 and TRBJ2-3, with D possibly matching TRBD1 (5 bases). Per germline, CDR1 MNHEY and CDR2 SVGAGI. The length of the CDR3 is 15 residues. V lost 0 bases to trimming and J lost 4 bases, with 11 bases between them. The CDR3 region has the DNA TGTGCCAGCAGTTACTCGTCAGGGTCCCCAGATACGCAGTATTTT. It translates to CASSYSSGSPDTQYF.

The chain links TRBV13 to TRBJ2-7, with TRBD2 identical over 8 bases. The CDR3 length is 15 residues. Germline V gives CDR1 PRHDT, CDR2 FYEKMQ (reference sequence). V shed 4 bases, J shed 2 bases, and the junction held 7 bases outside the gene matches. CDR3 protein: CASSSETSDPYEQYF. The CDR3 DNA reads TGTGCCAGCAGCTCTGAGACTAGCGATCCCTACGAGCAGTACTTC.

CDR3 DNA sequence: TGCGCCAGCAGACTTTCTAACACTGAAGCTTTCTTT. It codes for CASRLSNTEAFF. The V call is TRBV10-2, the J call TRBJ1-1; D remains ambiguous. The CDR3 is made up of 12 amino acids. The ends were cut back, 6 bases at V and 2 bases at J, with 7 bases in the middle. Germline CDR1 reads WSHSY; CDR2 reads SAAADI.

This sequence joins TRBV4-2 and TRBJ2-5, with D maybe TRBD1 (6 bases). Trimming took 0 bases from V and 5 from J, leaving 16 bases between them. Germline-derived CDR1 and CDR2 are LGHNA and YNFKEQ. This CDR3 region has 16 residues. The DNA for the CDR3 is TGTGCCAGCAGCCAAGATCCTCCAGGGGTTCTGGAGACCCAGTACTTC. This translates into CASSQDPPGVLETQYF.

The rearrangement links TRBV7-2 to TRBJ2-7, with TRBD2 matching over 9 bases. J lost 2 bases, V lost 5 bases, and 10 bases had no gene match. Germline V gene sequence: CDR1 SGHTA, CDR2 FQGNSA. The CDR3 runs to 16 residues. The CDR3, as DNA: TGTGCCAGCAGCACCTCCCGGACTAGCGCTACCTACGAGCAGTACTTC. It is translated as CASSTSRTSATYEQYF.

The V call is TRBV4-2, the J call TRBJ1-1; possible D gene TRBD1, 5 bases. The V end was cut by 2 bases, the J end by 6 bases, with 10 bases between. Germline values: CDR1 LGHNA, CDR2 YNFKEQ. This CDR3 contains 13 residues. CDR3 nucleotides: TGTGCCAGCAGCCAACAGGGTAACGCTGAAGCTTTCTTT. It translates to CASSQQGNAEAFF.

This clone was found once. The junction shows a germline mismatch at one end, possibly a read error. This sample includes further DNA sequences coding for the same CDR3. The chain carries TRBV25-1 and TRBJ1-2; TRBD1 aligns across 9 bases. The germline CDR1 and CDR2 sequences are MGHDK and SYGVNS. This CDR3 comprises 15 residues. CDR3 sequence reads: CASSEIGDRVVGYTF. The CDR3 coding sequence is TGTGCTAGCAGTGAAATTGGGGACAGGGTGGTTGGCTACACCTTC.

The genes are TRBV2 and TRBJ2-1; TRBD2 might be the D (5 bases). There are 15 residues in the CDR3. The germline V gene encodes CDR1 SNHLY and CDR2 FYNNEI. V gave up 3 bases and J gave up 2 bases, with 11 bases separating them. The CDR3 region has the DNA TGTGCCAGCAGTGACCCCCACGGGGCCTACAATGAGCAGTTCTTC. It translates to CASSDPHGAYNEQFF.

This chain links TRBV9 with TRBJ1-1; D might be TRBD1 (5 bases). Germline values: CDR1 SGDLS, CDR2 YYNGEE. The CDR3 runs 14 residues. Trimming shortened V by 3 bases and J by 3 bases, and 12 bases separated the two germline ends. Here the CDR3 DNA reads TGTGCCAGCAGCGATATAATGGGGGACACTGAAGCTTTCTTT. Its protein is CASSDIMGDTEAFF.

The sample holds a few counts of this clone. The V and J genes are TRBV7-9 and TRBJ1-2; no definite D call. The ends were cut back, 0 bases at V and 6 bases at J, with 11 bases in the middle. Germline loops: CDR1 SEHNR, CDR2 FQNEAQ (reference sequence). The CDR3 has 14 residues. In nucleotides, the CDR3 is TGTGCCAGCAGCTTAGCCGGGCGGCTGAATGGCTACACCTTC. This translates into CASSLAGRLNGYTF.

The V gene is TRBV7-6, the J gene TRBJ2-2; 7 nucleotides agree with TRBD2. Germline V gene data show CDR1 as SGHVS and CDR2 as FNYEAQ. The CDR3 sequence is 14 residues long. J gave up 5 bases and V 1 base, and 1 base lay outside the gene matches. CDR3 in amino acids: CASSLGEGTGELFF. The CDR3 region has the DNA TGTGCCAGCAGCTTAGGGGAGGGAACCGGGGAGCTGTTTTTT.

This clone has only one observation. The chain joins TRBV5-6 to TRBJ2-2, with TRBD2 identical over 10 bases. V was pared by 7 bases and J by 5 bases, with 8 bases of the junction left unmatched. The length of the CDR3 is 15 residues. Germline assignment: CDR1 SGHDT and CDR2 YYEEEE. CDR3 nucleotide sequence: TGTGCCAGCGGACCAGCGGGAGGGCGGACCGGGGAGCTGTTTTTT. Its translation is CASGPAGGRTGELFF.

The chain combines TRBV9 with TRBJ2-2; TRBD1 matches 11 bases. The CDR3 sequence is 20 residues long. Germline V gives CDR1 SGDLS, CDR2 YYNGEE. V was pared by 2 bases and J by 6 bases, with 18 bases of the junction left unmatched. CDR3: CASSVPRVGQGAANAGELFF. The CDR3 nucleotides read TGTGCCAGCAGCGTTCCCCGCGTAGGACAGGGGGCTGCTAACGCCGGGGAGCTGTTTTTT.

V is TRBV11-2 and J is TRBJ2-1, with TRBD1 matching 8 bases. Germline values: CDR1 SGHAT, CDR2 FQNNGV. V lost 0 bases to trimming and J lost 9 bases; unmatched junction nucleotides: 10. This CDR3 spans 16 amino acids. This CDR3 reads CASSLDLATGVSEQFF. In DNA, the CDR3 is TGTGCCAGCAGCTTAGATCTTGCGACAGGGGTTAGTGAGCAGTTCTTC.

The rearrangement joins TRBV4-1 to TRBJ2-2; TRBD1 matches at 10 bases. The germline gives CDR1 MGHRA, CDR2 YSYEKL. V shed 0 bases, J shed 8 bases, and the junction held 6 bases outside the gene matches. The CDR3 totals 16 residues. Written as DNA, the CDR3 is TGCGCCAGCAGCCAAGAGTGGGGACAGGGGATAGGGGAGCTGTTTTTT. It translates to CASSQEWGQGIGELFF.

This CDR3 reads CASSDGTLGNQPQHF. The CDR3 DNA is TGTGCCAGCAGTGACGGGACCTTAGGCAATCAGCCCCAGCATTTT. This chain joins TRBV25-1 and TRBJ1-5; D possibly corresponds to TRBD1 (5 bases). With 3 bases removed from V and 2 bases from J, the gap between germline ends came to 11 bases. Looked up from germline, CDR1 is MGHDK and CDR2 is SYGVNS. The CDR3 covers 15 residues.

V gene TRBV4-2 combines with J gene TRBJ2-7, with 12 bases lining up with TRBD2. The CDR3 contains 16 residues. Looked up from germline, CDR1 is LGHNA and CDR2 is YNFKEQ. Trimming at V came to 0 bases and at J to 10 bases, leaving 10 bases not matched to a gene. The CDR3 nucleotides read TGTGCCAGCAGCCAAGAGAACGGATTACTAGCGGGAGGCCAGTACTTC. Translation: CASSQENGLLAGGQYF.